Listed below are T cell receptor beta chains from one sample, sequenced in a study of blood T cell repertoires in COVID-19. The method was immunoSEQ multiplex PCR; TCRdb's version includes in-frame clones alone and lacks a portion of them. The profile covers approximately 150,000 clones, with approximately 81% appearing a single time and about 1.3% taken by the ten largest. Sequenced sample: peripheral blood. These receptors all come from a man aged 55-75 years with acute or convalescent COVID-19. Both conserved end residues are part of each CDR3. The D gene is left open where the match is weak. For some rows the clone size is stated as once, few or many, or as a class when expanded; others skip it.

NA TRBJ1-1 TRBV2 NA TGTGCCAGCGGTATAAGGGTAGGGGTCAACACTGAAGCTTTCTTT CASGIRVGVNTEAFF
NA TRBJ1-2 TRBV5-6 NA TGTGCCAGCAACCTGCAGGGGAACTATGGCTACACCTTC CASNLQGNYGYTF
NA TRBJ2-7 TRBV21-1 NA TGTGCCAGCAGCCCTAAGACTGTTTACGAGCAGTACTTC CASSPKTVYEQYF
NA TRBJ2-6 TRBV19 NA TGTGCCAGTAGGGCAATACCGTCTGGGGCCAACGTCCTGACTTTC CASRAIPSGANVLTF
NA TRBJ2-3 TRBV6-5 NA TGTGCCGGGGGGACAGCGACACTCACAGATACGCAGTATTTT CAGGTATLTDTQYF
TRBD1 TRBJ2-7 TRBV6-5 NA TGTGCCAGCAGTTACGAGCCGAGACAGGGCTACGAGCAGTACTTC CASSYEPRQGYEQYF
NA TRBJ1-3 TRBV2 NA TGTGCCAGCAGTGAATGGGGCAGGGCGACCGGAAACACCATATATTTT CASSEWGRATGNTIYF
TRBD2 TRBJ2-5 TRBV10-3 NA TGTGCCATACAGACTAGCGGGAAGGAAGAGACCCAGTACTTC CAIQTSGKEETQYF
NA TRBJ1-4 TRBV10-3 few TGTGCCACCCGGACCCGCCTGGAGGGAAAACTGTTTTTT CATRTRLEGKLFF
NA TRBJ1-1 TRBV10-1 NA TGCGCCAGCAGTGTTTCAGGGGACCCCACTGAAGCTTTCTTT CASSVSGDPTEAFF
TRBD1 TRBJ2-7 TRBV7-2 NA TGTGCCAGCAGCTCCGGGACAGGGGCGTACGAGCAGTACTTC CASSSGTGAYEQYF
TRBD1 TRBJ1-1 TRBV15 NA TGTGCCACCAGCGGGGACAGAAGTAACACTGAAGCTTTCTTT CATSGDRSNTEAFF
TRBD1 TRBJ2-5 TRBV24-1 NA TGTGCCACCAGTGATTCCCCCCCTTCAGGGGGCCAACAAGAGACCCAGTACTTC CATSDSPPSGGQQETQYF
TRBD1 TRBJ1-3 TRBV28 NA TGTGCCAGCAGTTCCCCGGGGACAGGGGGTAGATCTGGAAACACCATATATTTT CASSSPGTGGRSGNTIYF
NA TRBJ2-7 TRBV10-1 NA TGCGCCTCAAGGGGCGCCGGTTCCTACGAGCAGTACTTC CASRGAGSYEQYF
NA TRBJ1-5 TRBV11-2 NA TGTGCCAGCAGCTTAGATGGGGGGAGCAATCAGCCCCAGCATTTT CASSLDGGSNQPQHF
TRBD2 TRBJ2-1 TRBV5-1 NA TGCGCCAGCAGCTTCGACCTGGCGGGAGTCAGCAATGAGCAGTTCTTC CASSFDLAGVSNEQFF
NA TRBJ2-5 TRBV2 once TGTGCCAGCAGTGAATACGGGGGAGAGACCCAGTACTTC CASSEYGGETQYF
NA TRBJ2-7 TRBV24-1 NA TGTGCCACCAGTGATTCCCGGGACATACACTACGAGCAGTACTTC CATSDSRDIHYEQYF
NA TRBJ2-1 TRBV27 NA TGTGCCAGCAGTGCGAGCTCCTACAATGAGCAGTTCTTC CASSASSYNEQFF
TRBD1 TRBJ2-2 TRBV5-6 NA TGTGCCAGCAGCCCGGGACAGGCCTGGGCCGGGGAGCTGTTTTTT CASSPGQAWAGELFF
NA TRBJ1-1 TRBV18 NA TGTGCCAGCTCACCACAGGGGCGGATGTACACTGAAGCTTTCTTT CASSPQGRMYTEAFF
NA TRBJ2-7 TRBV29-1 NA TGCAGCTATGTCGAGGGTCCCGAGCAGTACTTC CSYVEGPEQYF
NA TRBJ1-1 TRBV6-2/TRBV6-3 NA TGTGCCAGCAGTTACCCCCCACTCATGAACACTGAAGCTTTCTTT CASSYPPLMNTEAFF
NA TRBJ1-2 TRBV3-1/TRBV3-2 NA TGTGCCAGCAGCCAAGATCGGTGGGGTCTCGGGGAGCGTGGCTACACCTTC CASSQDRWGLGERGYTF
TRBD2 TRBJ2-1 TRBV30 NA TGTGCCTGGAGTTCATGGGGCGGGAGAGAGCAGTTCTTC CAWSSWGGREQFF
TRBD2 TRBJ2-2 TRBV19 NA TGTGCCAGTACCGGACTAGCGGGAGGCACCGGGGAGCTGTTTTTT CASTGLAGGTGELFF